These 15 T cell receptor beta chains originate from one sample sequenced in a study of blood T cell repertoires in COVID-19. Method: immunoSEQ multiplex PCR; TCRdb's copy keeps in-frame clones and lacks some. The sample lists roughly 120,000 clones, 90% seen once, with 1.8% in the top ten. The specimen sequenced was peripheral blood. The receptor set was obtained from a human donor with active COVID-19. The donor label of this sample is uncertain.

The V gene is TRBV9, the J gene TRBJ1-2, with 8 positions matching TRBD1. After removal of 3 bases from V and 6 bases from J, the junction contained 10 bases not matched to a gene. The CDR3 sequence is 15 residues long. Germline CDR1 is SGDLS and CDR2 is YYNGEE. Written as DNA, the CDR3 is TGTGCCAGCAGCGGCGCCAGGGGGCCATCACATGGCTACACCTTC. Encoded protein: CASSGARGPSHGYTF.

The chain carries TRBV29-1 and TRBJ2-7, with TRBD1 matching 12 bases. Unmatched junction bases numbered 4, after V lost 4 bases and J lost 6 bases. CDR1 is SQVTM, CDR2 ANQGSEA, per germline. The CDR3 is 13 amino acids. In nucleotides, the CDR3 is TGCAGCGTTGGACCGGGACAGGGGGCCGAGCAGTACTTC. Its protein is CSVGPGQGAEQYF.

The genes are TRBV27 and TRBJ1-4; the D gene is possibly TRBD1 (6 bases). There are 14 residues in the CDR3. Trimming removed 5 bases at V and 6 bases at J, with 13 bases between. Looked up from germline, CDR1 is MNHEY and CDR2 is SMNVEV (reference sequence). CDR3 region: CASSAQGSDEKLFF. The CDR3 nucleotides read TGTGCCAGCAGTGCCCAGGGGAGTGATGAAAAACTGTTTTTT. Using reference TRBV27 and TRBJ1-4 for the parts outside the CDR3, the full variable domain is EAQVTQNPRYLITVTGKKLTVTCSQNMNHEYMSWYRQDPGLGLRQIYYSMNVEVTDKGDVPEGYKVSRKEKRNFPLILESPSPNQTSLYFCASSAQGSDEKLFFGSGTQLSVL.

The chain joins TRBV2 to TRBJ2-5, with a tentative D call TRBD1 (6 bases). CDR3 length equals 12 residues. CDR1 and CDR2 from the germline V gene are SNHLY and FYNNEI. Deletions cut 8 bases from V and 3 bases from J, with 10 bases between. CDR3 nucleotides: TGTGCCAGCGGGGGCAGGAAAGAGACCCAGTACTTC. Translating it yields CASGGRKETQYF. Based on the CDR3 plus reference TRBV2 and TRBJ2-5, the full variable domain is EPEVTQTPSHQVTQMGQEVILRCVPISNHLYFYWYRQILGQKVEFLVSFYNNEISEKSEIFDDQFSVERPDGSNFTLKIRSTKLEDSAMYFCASGGRKETQYFGPGTRLLVL.

V usage is TRBV7-2 and J usage is TRBJ1-3; a weak D match, TRBD1 (6 bases). Trimming cost V 3 bases and J 4 bases, with 13 bases left between them. The germline CDR1 and CDR2 sequences are SGHTA and FQGNSA. CDR3 size: 15 residues. Here the CDR3 DNA reads TGTGCCAGCAGCTTGTCAGGGGATGGCGGAAACACCATATATTTT. Translated: CASSLSGDGGNTIYF.

This clone occurred once. This chain uses TRBV27 with TRBJ1-3; D may be TRBD1 (5 bases). V was cut by 3 bases and J by 4 bases, with 7 bases left in between. Germline CDR1 is MNHEY and CDR2 is SMNVEV (reference sequence). This CDR3 has 13 residues. CDR3 sequence (DNA): TGTGCCAGCAGTTTGGGGGGAGGAAACACCATATATTTT. Protein: CASSLGGGNTIYF.

J is TRBJ2-3 and V is TRBV5-1, with 14 bases that match TRBD2. The length of the CDR3 is 16 residues. Germline V gene lookup returns CDR1 SGHRS and CDR2 YFSETQ. V lost 5 bases and J lost 4; bases outside the gene matches: 6. CDR3 bases: TGCGCCAGCAGTTACGGACTAGCGGGGGGTGCAGATACGCAGTATTTT. This encodes CASSYGLAGGADTQYF.

This sequence joins TRBV3-1 (or the pseudogene TRBV3-2) and TRBJ1-2, with 7 bases aligning to TRBD1. Trimming cost V 4 bases and J 3 bases; bases outside gene matches: 5. The CDR3 extends over 14 amino acids. The germline gives CDR1 LGHDT, CDR2 YNNKEL (reference sequence). CDR3 loop: CASSPGTAYYGYTF. DNA of the CDR3: TGTGCCAGCAGCCCGGGGACAGCATACTATGGCTACACCTTC.

The chain is built from TRBV24-1 and TRBJ2-6; unclear D gene. V lost 2 bases and J lost 0, with 7 bases in between. CDR1 and CDR2 (germline): KGHDR, SFDVKD. CDR3 length equals 16 residues. This CDR3 is CATSDSMSSGANVLTF. CDR3 sequence (DNA): TGTGCCACCAGTGATTCAATGAGCTCTGGGGCCAACGTCCTGACTTTC.

The rearrangement links TRBV1 to TRBJ1-3; the table's D call TRBD1 went unverified against the DNA. TRBV1 is labeled a pseudogene. CDR3 length: 20 amino acids. CDR3 sequence reads: CTSSQGFTGVWGHGGNTIYF. CDR3 sequence (DNA): TGCACCAGCAGCCAAGGGTTTACTGGGGTATGGGGCCATGGAGGAAACACCATATATTTT.

The chain employs TRBV27 and TRBJ2-7, with TRBD1 matching 7 bases. Per the germline V gene, CDR1 is MNHEY and CDR2 is SMNVEV (reference sequence). This CDR3 has 13 residues. J lost 2 bases, V lost 10 bases, and 8 bases had no gene match. The CDR3 is CATHGTAAYEQYF. The CDR3 DNA reads TGTGCCACCCACGGGACAGCTGCCTACGAGCAGTACTTC.

This chain connects TRBV9 to TRBJ2-3, with TRBD2 as a possible D gene (6 bases). Germline loops: CDR1 SGDLS, CDR2 YYNGEE. The V end lost 0 bases, the J end lost 6 bases, and 8 bases lay between the germline ends. The CDR3 length is 13 residues. Here the CDR3 reads CASSVGGEDTQYF. The CDR3 nucleotides read TGTGCCAGCAGCGTAGGGGGGGAGGATACGCAGTATTTT.

This chain uses TRBV28 with TRBJ1-1, with D unclear. V was clipped by 2 bases and J by 3 bases, with 7 bases between them. Germline V gene sequence: CDR1 MDHEN, CDR2 SYDVKM. The CDR3 spans 13 residues. Here the CDR3 reads CASSLGPYTEAFF. DNA of the CDR3: TGTGCCAGCAGTTTAGGCCCATACACTGAAGCTTTCTTT.

The chain employs TRBV5-1 and TRBJ2-3; tentative D call: TRBD1 (7 bases). V gave up 3 bases and J gave up 2 bases, with 16 bases separating them. The CDR3 covers 16 residues. Germline V gives CDR1 SGHRS, CDR2 YFSETQ. This CDR3 is CASSSEAGGSTDTQYF. CDR3 nucleotide sequence: TGCGCCAGCAGCTCCGAGGCAGGGGGGTCCACAGATACGCAGTATTTT.

The rearrangement joins TRBV6-5 to TRBJ2-7; TRBD1 might be the D (6 bases). This CDR3 is built from 15 residues. Germline V CDR1 and CDR2: MNHEY, SVGAGI. The germline V and J ends were trimmed by 4 bases and 3 bases, with 16 bases remaining between them. In nucleotides, the CDR3 is TGTGCCAGCAGTTCCCAGGGGCCCTACGGCTACGAGCAGTACTTC. It specifies CASSSQGPYGYEQYF.